These 14 T cell receptor beta chains originate from one sample sequenced in a study. MiXCR, run by TCRdb on the RT-PCR reads, gives a single entry per CDR3 protein. Among more than 550,000 distinct CDR3 sequences listed, approximately 15% were seen once. The sample was memory CD4+ T cells from blood. The receptor set was obtained from a female donor in good health, serving as a healthy control.

The V call is TRBV6-1, the J call TRBJ1-1; D possibly corresponds to TRBD1 (5 bases). V lost 4 bases to trimming and J lost 11 bases, with 17 bases between them. Per germline, CDR1 MNHNS and CDR2 SASEGT. The CDR3 length is 13 residues. The CDR3 DNA sequence: TGTGCCAGCAGTGGCCCGGTGGTTTCAGGGGCTTTCTTT. Amino acid sequence: CASSGPVVSGAFF.

The chain is built from TRBV5-6 and TRBJ1-4; 9 nucleotides agree with TRBD1. The CDR3 loop spans 15 amino acids. J gave up 4 bases and V 4 bases, and 5 bases lay outside the gene matches. Germline CDR1 reads SGHDT; CDR2 reads YYEEEE. The CDR3 reads CASSGTTGGNEKLFF. The CDR3 DNA reads TGTGCCAGCAGCGGAACGACAGGGGGTAATGAAAAACTGTTTTTT.

This clonotype occurred many times. The chain couples TRBV12-3 or TRBV12-4 to TRBJ1-3; D remains ambiguous. Trimming took off 7 bases at V and 8 bases at J, with 9 bases between the two ends. CDR3 size: 11 residues. In DNA, the CDR3 is TGTGCCAGCACCCTAGGGTACACCATATATTTT. Translation: CASTLGYTIYF.

V and J are TRBV5-1 and TRBJ1-6; maybe TRBD1 (6 bases). V lost 4 bases to trimming and J lost 6 bases, with 11 bases between them. Germline loops: CDR1 SGHRS, CDR2 YFSETQ. The CDR3 spans 14 residues. In nucleotides, the CDR3 is TGCGCCAGCAGCGAGGACAGAGTTAATTCACCCCTCCACTTT. Encoded protein: CASSEDRVNSPLHF.

This clonotype was seen a few times. The chain couples TRBV20-1 to TRBJ1-2, with TRBD1 as a possible D gene (6 bases). V shed 6 bases and J shed 8 bases, with 19 bases lying between them. Germline values: CDR1 DFQATT, CDR2 SNEGSKA (reference sequence). The CDR3 has 13 amino acids. CDR3 coding DNA: TGCAGTGCGAGAAGAGGGACACTTTGGGGCTACACCTTC. It is translated as CSARRGTLWGYTF.

The V and J genes are TRBV24-1 and TRBJ2-1; 7 bases align to TRBD2. The CDR3 sequence is 15 residues long. CDR1 KGHDR and CDR2 SFDVKD come from the germline V gene. V lost 5 bases, J lost 13 bases, and 16 bases stayed unmatched. The CDR3 sequence: CATSGEKGGLGPQFF. CDR3 nucleotides: TGTGCCACCAGTGGCGAGAAGGGTGGACTAGGTCCCCAGTTCTTC.

This clonotype was detected many times. The chain uses TRBV10-2 and TRBJ2-5, with 11 bases that match TRBD2. The CDR3 length is 16 residues. Per the germline V gene, CDR1 is WSHSY and CDR2 is SAAADI. After removal of 6 bases from V and 5 bases from J, the junction contained 11 bases not matched to a gene. CDR3 sequence reads: CASRHNSGGAWETQYF. The CDR3 nucleotides read TGCGCCAGCAGACACAATAGCGGGGGGGCCTGGGAGACCCAGTACTTC.

This clonotype was detected many times. As DNA, the CDR3 is TGCAGTGCCCGACCAGGATCGAACACCGGGGAGCTGTTTTTT. Its translation: CSARPGSNTGELFF. The gene calls are TRBV20-1 and TRBJ2-2; D unresolved. The germline V gene has CDR1 DFQATT and CDR2 SNEGSKA (reference sequence). This CDR3 is 14 amino acids long. V dropped 6 bases and J dropped 0 bases, with 11 bases sitting between them.

The table lists this clonotype with many counts. This rearrangement joins TRBV5-1 to TRBJ2-1; TRBD1 matches 9 bases. Germline-derived CDR1 and CDR2 are SGHRS and YFSETQ. The CDR3 consists of 17 residues. The trim removed 4 bases at V and 7 bases at J, leaving 15 bases unmatched. CDR3 sequence: CASSPSPPGQGSNEQFF. In DNA, the CDR3 is TGCGCCAGCAGCCCAAGCCCCCCGGGACAGGGTTCGAATGAGCAGTTCTTC.

In this sample, this clonotype turned up a few times. V usage is TRBV7-2 and J usage is TRBJ1-5; 7 bases line up with TRBD1. This CDR3 is 17 amino acids long. Germline V gene lookup returns CDR1 SGHTA and CDR2 FQGNSA. The V segment lost 4 bases and the J segment 1 base; nucleotides outside the gene matches: 10. As DNA, the CDR3 is TGTGCCAGCAGCTCACCATCCTGGGACAGCAGCAATCAGCCCCAGCATTTT. It codes for CASSSPSWDSSNQPQHF.

The chain employs TRBV5-5 and TRBJ2-2; 13 bases match TRBD2. Germline V gives CDR1 SGHKS, CDR2 YYEKEE (reference sequence). The CDR3 is 16 amino acids. V was clipped by 2 bases and J by 5 bases; unmatched bases: 3. CDR3 coding DNA: TGTGCCAGCAGCTTTCGGACTAGCGGGAGTACCGGGGAGCTGTTTTTT. As protein: CASSFRTSGSTGELFF.

Of note for this clonotype: This may come from a read error, since a much larger clone is one base off. The chain uses TRBV10-3 and TRBJ1-3; 8 bases fit TRBD1. From germline, CDR1 is ENHRY and CDR2 SYGVKD. Germline trimming cut 6 bases from V and 0 bases from J; bases unmatched to any gene: 4. The CDR3 totals 15 residues. CDR3 DNA: TGTGCCATCAGCCGACAGGGGAGCTCTGGAAACACCATATATTTT. Its protein is CAISRQGSSGNTIYF.

The table lists this clonotype with many counts. CDR3 sequence reads: CAISENAGNYNEQFF. The CDR3 nucleotides are TGTGCCATCAGTGAGAACGCGGGAAACTACAATGAGCAGTTCTTC. V is TRBV10-3 and J is TRBJ2-1; D possibly corresponds to TRBD2 (6 bases). Germline CDR1 reads ENHRY; CDR2 reads SYGVKD. This CDR3 is 15 amino acids long. Trimming took off 2 bases at V and 3 bases at J, with 11 bases between the two ends.

V and J are TRBV7-6 and TRBJ2-3, with D hard to call. V lost 5 bases and J lost 0, with 12 bases in between. This CDR3 is 15 amino acids long. CDR1 and CDR2 (germline): SGHVS, FNYEAQ. CDR3 bases: TGTGCCAGCAGCCTGACGCTAATTAGCACAGATACGCAGTATTTT. The encoded protein is CASSLTLISTDTQYF.